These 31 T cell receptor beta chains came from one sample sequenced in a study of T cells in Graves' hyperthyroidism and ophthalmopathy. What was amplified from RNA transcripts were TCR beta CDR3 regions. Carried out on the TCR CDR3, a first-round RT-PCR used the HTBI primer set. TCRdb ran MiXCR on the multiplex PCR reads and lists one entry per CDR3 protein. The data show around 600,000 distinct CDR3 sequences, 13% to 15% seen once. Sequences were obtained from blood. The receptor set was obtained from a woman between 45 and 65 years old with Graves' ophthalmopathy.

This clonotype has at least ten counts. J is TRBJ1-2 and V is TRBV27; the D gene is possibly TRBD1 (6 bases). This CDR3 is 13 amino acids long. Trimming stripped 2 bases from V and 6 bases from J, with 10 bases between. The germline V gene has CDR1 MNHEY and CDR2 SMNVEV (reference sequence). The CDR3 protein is CASSLNRANGYTF. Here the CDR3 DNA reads TGTGCCAGCAGTTTAAACAGGGCCAATGGCTACACCTTC.

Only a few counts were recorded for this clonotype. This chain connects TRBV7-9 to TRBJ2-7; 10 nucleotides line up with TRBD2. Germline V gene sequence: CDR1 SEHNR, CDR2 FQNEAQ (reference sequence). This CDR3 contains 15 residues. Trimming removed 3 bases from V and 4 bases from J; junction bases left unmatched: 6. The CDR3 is CASSFLAGVGYEQYF. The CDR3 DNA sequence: TGTGCCAGCAGCTTTCTAGCGGGAGTGGGGTACGAGCAGTACTTC.

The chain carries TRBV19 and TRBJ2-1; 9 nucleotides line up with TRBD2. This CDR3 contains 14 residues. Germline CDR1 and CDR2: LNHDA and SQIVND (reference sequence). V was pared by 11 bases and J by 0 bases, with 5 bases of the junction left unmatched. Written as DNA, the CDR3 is TGTGCCGTAAAAGCGGGAGGCTCCTACAATGAGCAGTTCTTC. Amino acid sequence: CAVKAGGSYNEQFF.

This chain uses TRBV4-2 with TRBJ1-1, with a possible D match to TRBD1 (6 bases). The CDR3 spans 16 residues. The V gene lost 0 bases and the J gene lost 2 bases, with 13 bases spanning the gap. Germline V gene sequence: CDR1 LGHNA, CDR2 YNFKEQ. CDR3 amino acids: CASSQEPRGGNTEAFF. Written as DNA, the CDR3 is TGTGCCAGCAGCCAAGAACCACGGGGGGGCAACACTGAAGCTTTCTTT.

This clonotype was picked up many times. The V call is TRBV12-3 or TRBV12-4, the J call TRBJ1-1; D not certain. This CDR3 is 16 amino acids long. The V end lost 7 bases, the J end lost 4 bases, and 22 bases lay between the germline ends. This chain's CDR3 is CASTSPRGYPGTEAFF. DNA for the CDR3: TGTGCCAGCACCTCCCCCCGGGGTTACCCGGGCACTGAAGCTTTCTTT.

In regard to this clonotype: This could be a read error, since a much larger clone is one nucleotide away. For the CDR3, the DNA is TGTGCCAGCAGCTTATCGGGACTAGCTGTAGAGACCCAGTACTTC. Translation: CASSLSGLAVETQYF. The chain links TRBV11-2 to TRBJ2-5, with 9 bases that match TRBD2. This CDR3 comprises 15 residues. Germline V gene sequence: CDR1 SGHAT, CDR2 FQNNGV. With V trimmed by 2 bases and J by 4 bases, 5 bases remained unmatched. Drawing the rest from reference TRBV11-2 and TRBJ2-5, the complete variable domain is EAGVAQSPRYKIIEKRQSVAFWCNPISGHATLYWYQQILGQGPKLLIQFQNNGVVDDSQLPKDRFSAERLKGVDSTLKIQPAKLEDSAVYLCASSLSGLAVETQYFGPGTRLLVL.

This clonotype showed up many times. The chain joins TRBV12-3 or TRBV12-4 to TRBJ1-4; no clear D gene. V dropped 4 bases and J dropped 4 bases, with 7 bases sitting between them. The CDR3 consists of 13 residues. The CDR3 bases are TGTGCCAGCAGTTGGGGAGGTAATGAAAAACTGTTTTTT. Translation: CASSWGGNEKLFF.

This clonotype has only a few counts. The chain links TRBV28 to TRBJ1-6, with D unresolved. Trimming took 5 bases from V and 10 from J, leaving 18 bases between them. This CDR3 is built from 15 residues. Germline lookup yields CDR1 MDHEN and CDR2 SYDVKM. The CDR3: CASSDVSAPGSPLHF. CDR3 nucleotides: TGTGCCAGCAGTGACGTCTCAGCTCCGGGATCACCCCTCCACTTT.

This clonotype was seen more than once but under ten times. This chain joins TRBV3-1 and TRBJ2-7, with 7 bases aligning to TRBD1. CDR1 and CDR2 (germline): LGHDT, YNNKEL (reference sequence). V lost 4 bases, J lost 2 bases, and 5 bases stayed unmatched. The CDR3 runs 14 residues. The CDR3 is CASSLYRGPYEQYF. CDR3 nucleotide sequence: TGTGCCAGCAGCCTATACAGGGGCCCCTACGAGCAGTACTTC.

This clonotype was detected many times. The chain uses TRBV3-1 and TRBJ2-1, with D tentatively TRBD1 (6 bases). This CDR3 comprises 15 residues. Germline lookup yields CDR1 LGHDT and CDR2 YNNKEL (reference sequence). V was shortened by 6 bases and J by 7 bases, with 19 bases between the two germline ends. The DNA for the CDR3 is TGTGCCAGCAGACAAAACAGGTGGGGGCTTAATGAGCAGTTCTTC. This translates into CASRQNRWGLNEQFF.

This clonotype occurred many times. The CDR3 DNA reads TGTGCCAGCAGTTTCTATTCGATGAAGAGCGCCCTTACCTACAATGAGCAGTTCTTC. Encoded protein: CASSFYSMKSALTYNEQFF. This chain joins TRBV28 and TRBJ2-1, with D unclear. The germline CDR1 and CDR2 sequences are MDHEN and SYDVKM. This CDR3 spans 19 amino acids. Trimming pared 3 bases from V and 2 bases from J, leaving 23 bases between.

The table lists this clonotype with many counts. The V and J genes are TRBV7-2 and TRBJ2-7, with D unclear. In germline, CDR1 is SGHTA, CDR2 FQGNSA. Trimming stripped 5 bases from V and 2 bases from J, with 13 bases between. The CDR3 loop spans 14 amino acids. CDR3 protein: CASSNYGPAYEQYF. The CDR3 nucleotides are TGTGCCAGCAGCAACTATGGACCGGCCTACGAGCAGTACTTC.

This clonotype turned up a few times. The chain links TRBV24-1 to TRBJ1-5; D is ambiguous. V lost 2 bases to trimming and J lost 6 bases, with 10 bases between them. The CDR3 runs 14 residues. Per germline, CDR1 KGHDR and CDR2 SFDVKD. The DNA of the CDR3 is TGTGCCACCAGTGATTCTGGGGTAATTCAGCCCCAGCATTTT. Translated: CATSDSGVIQPQHF.

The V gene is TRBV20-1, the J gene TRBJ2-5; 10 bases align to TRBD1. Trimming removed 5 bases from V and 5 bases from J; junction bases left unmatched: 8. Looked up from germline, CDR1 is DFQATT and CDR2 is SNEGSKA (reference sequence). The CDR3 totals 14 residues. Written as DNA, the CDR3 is TGCAGTGCTCCGGGACAGGGGCAGGGGGAGACCCAGTACTTC. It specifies CSAPGQGQGETQYF.

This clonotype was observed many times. The CDR3 nucleotides read TGTGCCAGCAACCCCCCCGCGGGAGGCACAGATACGCAGTATTTT. This encodes CASNPPAGGTDTQYF. The chain links TRBV7-9 to TRBJ2-3; the match to TRBD2 covers 7 bases. CDR3 length: 15 amino acids. Germline CDR1 SEHNR, CDR2 FQNEAQ (reference sequence). J lost 1 base, V lost 7 bases, and 8 bases had no gene match.

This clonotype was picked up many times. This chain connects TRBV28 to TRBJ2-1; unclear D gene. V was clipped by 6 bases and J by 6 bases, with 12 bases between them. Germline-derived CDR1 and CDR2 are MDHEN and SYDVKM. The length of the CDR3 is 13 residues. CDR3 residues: CASRWPNGNEQFF. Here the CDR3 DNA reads TGTGCCAGCAGGTGGCCCAACGGCAATGAGCAGTTCTTC.

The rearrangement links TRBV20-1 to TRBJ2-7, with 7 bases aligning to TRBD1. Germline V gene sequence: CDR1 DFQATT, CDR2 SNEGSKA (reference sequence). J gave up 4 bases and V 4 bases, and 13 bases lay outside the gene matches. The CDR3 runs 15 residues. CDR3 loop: CSAKPSTGFLYEQYF. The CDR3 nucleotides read TGCAGTGCTAAACCGTCGACAGGGTTTTTATACGAGCAGTACTTC.

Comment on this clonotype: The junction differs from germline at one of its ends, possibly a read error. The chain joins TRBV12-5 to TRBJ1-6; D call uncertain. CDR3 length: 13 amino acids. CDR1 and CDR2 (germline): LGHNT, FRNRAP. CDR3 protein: CASDLNIYSPLHF. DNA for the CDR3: TGTGCTAGTGATTTGAATATCTATTCACCCCTCCACTTT.

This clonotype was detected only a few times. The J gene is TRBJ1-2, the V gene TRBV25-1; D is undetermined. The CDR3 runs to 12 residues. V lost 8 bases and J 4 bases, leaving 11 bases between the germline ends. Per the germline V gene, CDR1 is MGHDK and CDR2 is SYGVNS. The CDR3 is CASADNFYGYTF. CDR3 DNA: TGTGCCAGCGCCGACAACTTCTATGGCTACACCTTC.

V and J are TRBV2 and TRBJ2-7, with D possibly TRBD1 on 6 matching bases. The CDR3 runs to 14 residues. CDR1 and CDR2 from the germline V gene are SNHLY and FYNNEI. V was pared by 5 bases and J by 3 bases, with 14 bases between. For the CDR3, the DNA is TGTGCCAGCAGTCCGGACAGTAGCTACTACGAGCAGTACTTC. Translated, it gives CASSPDSSYYEQYF.

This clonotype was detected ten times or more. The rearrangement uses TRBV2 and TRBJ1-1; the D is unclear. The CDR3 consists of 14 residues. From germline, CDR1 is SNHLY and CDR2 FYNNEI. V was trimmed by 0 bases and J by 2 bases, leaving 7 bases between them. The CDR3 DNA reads TGTGCCAGCAGTGAAGCCGACGAAAACACTGAAGCTTTCTTT. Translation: CASSEADENTEAFF.

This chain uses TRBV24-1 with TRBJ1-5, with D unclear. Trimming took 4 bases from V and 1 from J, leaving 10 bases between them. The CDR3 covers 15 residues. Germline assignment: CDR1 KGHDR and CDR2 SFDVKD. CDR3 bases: TGTGCCACCAGTGAGTCGGGAGTCAGCAATCAGCCCCAGCATTTT. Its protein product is CATSESGVSNQPQHF.

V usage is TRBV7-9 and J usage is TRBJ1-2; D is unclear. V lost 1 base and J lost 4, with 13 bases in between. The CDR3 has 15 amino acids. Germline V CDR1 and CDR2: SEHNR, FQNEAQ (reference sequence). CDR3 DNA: TGTGCCAGCAGCTTAGGCGGCGGACCCGTCTATGGCTACACCTTC. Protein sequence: CASSLGGGPVYGYTF.

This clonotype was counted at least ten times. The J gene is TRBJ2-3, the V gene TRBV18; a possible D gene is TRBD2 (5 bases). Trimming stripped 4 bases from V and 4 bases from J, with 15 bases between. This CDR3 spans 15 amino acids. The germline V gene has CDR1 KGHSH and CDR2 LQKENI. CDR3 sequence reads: CASSQTRSPPDTQYF. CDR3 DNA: TGTGCCAGCTCACAAACTAGGAGCCCCCCAGATACGCAGTATTTT.

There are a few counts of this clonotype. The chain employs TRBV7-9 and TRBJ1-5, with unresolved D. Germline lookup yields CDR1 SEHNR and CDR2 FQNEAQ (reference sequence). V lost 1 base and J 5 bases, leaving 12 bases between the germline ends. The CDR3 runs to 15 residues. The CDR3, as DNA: TGTGCCAGCAGCTTAGGCGCAGGAGGATATCAGCCCCAGCATTTT. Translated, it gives CASSLGAGGYQPQHF.

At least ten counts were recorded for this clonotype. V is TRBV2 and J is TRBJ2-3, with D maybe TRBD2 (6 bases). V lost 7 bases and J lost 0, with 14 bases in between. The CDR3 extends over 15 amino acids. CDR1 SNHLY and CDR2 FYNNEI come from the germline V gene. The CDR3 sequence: CASTRLVGSTDTQYF. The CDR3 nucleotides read TGTGCCAGCACGCGACTAGTAGGTAGCACAGATACGCAGTATTTT.

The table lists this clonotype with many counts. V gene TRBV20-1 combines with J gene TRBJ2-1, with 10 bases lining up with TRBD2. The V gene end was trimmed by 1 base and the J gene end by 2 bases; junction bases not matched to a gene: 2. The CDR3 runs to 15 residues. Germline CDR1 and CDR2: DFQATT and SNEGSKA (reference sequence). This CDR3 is CSARGLAGAYNEQFF. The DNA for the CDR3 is TGCAGTGCTAGAGGTCTAGCGGGGGCCTACAATGAGCAGTTCTTC.

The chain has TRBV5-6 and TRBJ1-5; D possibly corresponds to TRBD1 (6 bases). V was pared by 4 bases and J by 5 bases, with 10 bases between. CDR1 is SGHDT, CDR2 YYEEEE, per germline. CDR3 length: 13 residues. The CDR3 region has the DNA TGTGCCAGCAGCGCAAGGGGGGATCAGCCCCAGCATTTT. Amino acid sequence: CASSARGDQPQHF.

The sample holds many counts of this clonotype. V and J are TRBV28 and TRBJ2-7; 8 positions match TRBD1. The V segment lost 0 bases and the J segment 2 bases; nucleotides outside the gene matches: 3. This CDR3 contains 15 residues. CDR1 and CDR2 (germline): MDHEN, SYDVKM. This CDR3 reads CASSLWGTGTYEQYF. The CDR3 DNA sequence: TGTGCCAGCAGTTTATGGGGGACAGGAACCTACGAGCAGTACTTC.

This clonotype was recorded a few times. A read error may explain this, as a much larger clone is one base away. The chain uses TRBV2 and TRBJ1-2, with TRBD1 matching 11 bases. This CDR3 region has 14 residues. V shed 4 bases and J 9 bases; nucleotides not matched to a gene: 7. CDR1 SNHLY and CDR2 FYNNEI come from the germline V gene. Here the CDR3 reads CASSGDRGGRSYTF. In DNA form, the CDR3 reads TGTGCCAGCAGTGGGGACAGGGGGGGTCGTAGCTACACCTTC.

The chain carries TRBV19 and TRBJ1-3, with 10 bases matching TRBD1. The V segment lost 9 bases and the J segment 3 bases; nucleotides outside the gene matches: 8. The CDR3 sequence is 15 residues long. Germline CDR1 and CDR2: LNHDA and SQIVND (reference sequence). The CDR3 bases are TGTGCCAGCCTCTACGACAGGGGGCTTGGAAACACCATATATTTT. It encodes CASLYDRGLGNTIYF.